The TCR beta chain under discussion was sequenced for a study of neurological immune-mediated disorders (dated by TCRdb to the late 2010s). Some background on the complete study: Peripheral blood TCR-beta repertoires from HTLV-I-associated myelopathy (HAM/TSP) patients, multiple sclerosis patients and healthy controls were compared by UMI-based sequencing. The roughly 110 TCR-beta libraries covered PBMC samples along with longitudinal samples, technical triplicates, and paired sorted CD4+ and CD8+ T-cell subsets. The cohort was made up of 68 subjects, consisting of some 15 HAM/TSP patients, approximately 35 multiple sclerosis patients and around 20 healthy controls. Overall study outcomes, separate from this receptor: No identical CDR3 amino acid sequences were found to be shared among expanded clones across subjects, suggesting that TCR-beta repertoires were private in all groups. TCR clonal expansion was highest in HAM/TSP patients and lowest in MS patients, with MS patients falling below even healthy controls.

In its sample, this clonotype was seen many times. Which antigen it targets is not known. No base quality information exists; no much larger clone differs at one position. Healthy controls were blood bank volunteers in Maryland, USA. For the unsorted PBMC libraries, 2 million PBMCs were stored in RNAlater at -80 degrees C until RNA extraction and were used to generate the libraries. PBMCs were separated from peripheral blood using Ficoll-Hypaque density gradient centrifugation and then cryopreserved in liquid nitrogen. To synthesize cDNA, template-switch 5'RACE was performed with a primer carrying a 10-nucleotide random unique molecular identifier so that each TCR transcript was tagged. Every sequencing run yielded over 190 million TCR-beta sequences covering 15-18 subjects. The RNeasy kit was used for extraction of total RNA. TCR-beta VDJ regions were amplified with primers for the TCR constant region and the 5'RACE anchor, using the KAPA Real-time Library Amplification kit. A first PCR added sample indexes and Illumina adaptors, after which a second PCR increased the library yield. After Ampure bead purification, the TCR product of roughly 650 bp was size-selected on a 2% E-gel SizeSelection system. Before pooling, libraries had their quality checked on a Bioanalyzer, their concentration measured with Qubit, and their quantity determined with the Kapa Library Quantification kit. An Illumina HiSeq 2500 was used to sequence the libraries paired-end at 2 x 150 bp. To increase sequence diversity, roughly 25-31% phiX was spiked into each library pool. As for the original processing: Quality-filtered reads were processed with the UMI-based MiGEC pipeline, and over 85% of raw TCR sequences were removed by the MiGEC pipeline during error correction. IMGT germline references were used for alignment of VDJ genes, and clonotypes were defined by a unique CDR3 amino acid sequence together with V-J genes. Clonal expansion, Shannon diversity and CDR3 relatedness (CalcPairwiseDistances, ClusterSamples) were evaluated with VDJtools, and phylogenetic trees were built with CLCbio workbench. A clone was classed as expanded if it had 8 or more unique UMIs, a cutoff based on coefficient-of-variation modelling across technical triplicates. TCRdb cleaned the public reads at Q25 with fastp, built clones with MiXCR and kept in-frame beta chains. Each record represents a unique CDR3 protein, reported with the most common genes and DNA among its rows. The V and J calls follow TCRdb's processing rather than the paper's. The table for this sample lists 25,000 to 35,000 distinct CDR3 sequences; approximately 4.4% of them were counted only once. The ten largest clones capture 23% of the sample.

V is cut back by 5 bases and J by 5 bases, with 4 bases in the junction unmatched. CDR1 and CDR2 are read off the germline V gene as SGHRS and YFSETQ. The CDR3 runs 14 residues from the cysteine to the phenylalanine. Here the CDR3 DNA is all that survives: 42 bases in frame from base 1. This TCR was sampled from a man younger than 35 in good health. This sequence uses TRBV5-1 and TRBJ2-1, with 10 central nucleotides matching TRBD1. Sequenced input: PBMCs. The CDR3 sequence is CASRGTGAHNEQFF. The base sequence is TGCGCCAGCAGGGGGACAGGGGCCCACAATGAGCAGTTCTTC.